This T cell receptor beta chain was recovered during a study of T cells in Graves' hyperthyroidism and ophthalmopathy. TCR beta CDR3 regions were amplified from RNA. The HTBI set primed first-round TCR CDR3 RT-PCR. Each CDR3 protein is one row after TCRdb ran MiXCR on the multiplex PCR reads. Of about 210,000 distinct CDR3 sequences listed, 17% were seen once; the top ten hold 50%. General observations from the study: The authors' 13 V-J model separated ophthalmopathy from stable hyperthyroidism.

Concerning this clonotype itself: Its specificity is unknown.

Germline V gene lookup returns CDR1 SQVTM and CDR2 ANQGSEA. The V segment lost 3 bases and the J segment 0 bases; nucleotides outside the gene matches: 12. This CDR3 has 19 residues. This TCR was sampled from a man aged 50-59 years with Graves' hyperthyroidism. The chain recombines TRBV29-1 with TRBJ2-2, with 11 bases fitting TRBD2. Sample: blood. In DNA form, the CDR3 reads TGCAGCGTTGAGGATGGGTACCCTAGCGGGAGGACGAACACCGGGGAGCTGTTTTTT. This sequence encodes CSVEDGYPSGRTNTGELFF.